The 6 T cell receptor beta chains presented below share a single source sample, sequenced in a study of T cells in pancreatic ductal adenocarcinoma. Surgery without prior neoadjuvant therapy was the treatment of the selected pancreatic ductal adenocarcinoma patients. Some clones are missing from TCRdb's copy, which holds only in-frame ones; the method was immunoSEQ multiplex PCR. The sample records 5,600 or so clones, 72% being singletons. Sequences were obtained from pancreatic tumor tissue. Every receptor here comes from a human donor with pancreatic ductal adenocarcinoma.

This clone has only a few counts. This sequence joins TRBV10-3 and TRBJ1-3; possibly TRBD1 for D (6 bases). CDR1 and CDR2 from the germline V gene are ENHRY and SYGVKD. The V end was cut by 8 bases, the J end by 0 bases, with 11 bases between. This CDR3 is built from 14 residues. As DNA, the CDR3 is TGTGCCATCCTAGGACAGCTCTCTGGAAACACCATATATTTT. Translating it yields CAILGQLSGNTIYF.

This clone was detected a few times. The rearrangement uses TRBV5-4 and TRBJ2-1; tentative D call: TRBD2 (7 bases). V lost 4 bases to trimming and J lost 8 bases, with 19 bases between them. Germline V gives CDR1 SGHNT, CDR2 YYREEE (reference sequence). There are 15 residues in the CDR3. CDR3 region: CASSPGGGGLHEQFF. The CDR3 region has the DNA TGTGCCAGCAGCCCTGGTGGGGGGGGGCTTCATGAGCAGTTCTTC. Supplemented by reference TRBV5-4 and TRBJ2-1, the full variable domain reads ETGVTQSPTHLIKTRGQQVTLRCSSQSGHNTVSWYQQALGQGPQFIFQYYREEENGRGNFPPRFSGLQFPNYSSELNVNALELDDSALYLCASSPGGGGLHEQFFGPGTRLTVL.

In its sample, this clone was seen once. This chain uses TRBV4-2 with TRBJ1-1; D not certain. V lost 0 bases and J 0 bases, leaving 11 bases between the germline ends. The CDR3 has 16 residues. CDR1 is LGHNA, CDR2 YNFKEQ, per germline. The CDR3 sequence: CASSQDNGGMNTEAFF. CDR3 coding DNA: TGTGCCAGCAGCCAAGATAACGGAGGAATGAACACTGAAGCTTTCTTT.

The genes are TRBV5-4 and TRBJ2-7; 7 bases line up with TRBD1. Trimming cost V 4 bases and J 0 bases; bases outside gene matches: 7. From germline, CDR1 is SGHNT and CDR2 YYREEE (reference sequence). The CDR3 is made up of 15 amino acids. For the CDR3, the DNA is TGTGCCAGCAGCATCCGGGACAGACTCTCCTACGAGCAGTACTTC. Residues: CASSIRDRLSYEQYF.

This clone was seen a single time. The chain joins TRBV18 to TRBJ1-1; no clear D. Trimming left V 3 bases short and J 8 bases short, with 13 bases between. Germline V gene lookup returns CDR1 KGHSH and CDR2 LQKENI. This CDR3 contains 13 residues. CDR3 nucleotide sequence: TGTGCCAGCTCACCGGCAGAACAAAGAGAAGCTTTCTTT. Translation: CASSPAEQREAFF.

The gene calls are TRBV18 and TRBJ2-5, with D unclear. The V end lost 3 bases, the J end lost 2 bases, and 13 bases lay between the germline ends. Germline CDR1 reads KGHSH; CDR2 reads LQKENI. The CDR3 loop spans 15 amino acids. The CDR3, as DNA: TGTGCCAGCTCACCCCTGGGCAAAAGGCAAGAGACCCAGTACTTC. It translates to CASSPLGKRQETQYF.